This is a list of T cell receptor beta chains from one sample in a study of cytomegalovirus exposure and HLA in healthy donors. Method: immunoSEQ multiplex PCR; TCRdb's copy keeps in-frame clones and lacks some. The sample includes approximately 100,000 clones, under 80% of them seen just once. The sample taken for sequencing was PBMCs. The receptors were sampled from a woman aged 45-60 years in good health and CMV-seropositive. CDR3s include the opening cysteine and the closing phenylalanine or tryptophan. Each record gives: D gene, J gene, clone size, V gene, CDR3 protein, CDR3 DNA. A D gene is named only where the DNA matches it firmly. Not every row has a clone size; where given, it reads once, few, many or a size class.

>TRBD2|TRBJ2-3|once|TRBV27
CASSPYTSDHTDTQYF
TGTGCCAGCAGTCCATACACTAGCGATCACACAGATACGCAGTATTTT
>TRBD1|TRBJ1-2|once|TRBV5-1
CASSNGQGRINYGYTF
TGCGCTAGCAGCAACGGACAGGGGCGGATAAACTATGGCTACACCTTC
>NA|TRBJ2-3|NA|TRBV19
CASSAQDLDTQYF
TGTGCCAGTAGTGCTCAGGACTTGGATACGCAGTATTTT
>NA|TRBJ1-6|NA|TRBV30
CAWSAVDNSPLHF
TGTGCCTGGAGTGCGGTCGATAATTCACCCCTCCACTTT
>NA|TRBJ2-1|once|TRBV7-2
CASRRGGHYNEQFF
TGTGCCAGCAGGAGGGGGGGACATTACAATGAGCAGTTCTTC
>TRBD1|TRBJ1-1|NA|TRBV7-6
CASSLATGVFTEAFF
TGTGCCAGCAGCCTAGCCACAGGGGTGTTCACTGAAGCTTTCTTT
>NA|TRBJ2-3|NA|TRBV11-3
CASSLAAGGTDTQYF
TGTGCCAGCAGCTTGGCGGCCGGAGGCACAGATACGCAGTATTTT
>TRBD2|TRBJ2-1|NA|TRBV2
CASSEGLAWQFF
TGTGCCAGCAGTGAGGGACTAGCATGGCAGTTCTTC
>TRBD1|TRBJ1-1|NA|TRBV19
CASSIGRQGIGNTEAFF
TGTGCCAGTAGTATCGGCCGACAGGGAATAGGGAACACTGAAGCTTTCTTT
>NA|TRBJ2-7|NA|TRBV6-1
CASSHGNYEQYF
TGTGCCAGCAGTCACGGGAACTACGAGCAGTACTTC
>NA|TRBJ1-1|NA|TRBV7-2
CASSENGFADTEAFF
TGTGCCAGCAGCGAGAATGGGTTTGCGGACACTGAAGCTTTCTTT
>NA|TRBJ2-4|once|TRBV7-2
CASQGLAKNIQYF
TGTGCGAGCCAGGGTCTAGCCAAAAACATTCAGTACTTC
>NA|TRBJ1-2|NA|TRBV7-9
CASSLGGVNYGYTF
TGTGCCAGCAGCCTAGGGGGGGTCAACTATGGCTACACCTTC
>NA|TRBJ2-1|NA|TRBV5-1
CASSSVGSYNEQFF
TGCGCCAGCAGCTCCGTTGGCTCGTACAATGAGCAGTTCTTC
>NA|TRBJ1-4|few|TRBV5-1
CASSRAGGEKLFF
TGCGCCAGCAGCCGCGCTGGGGGGGAAAAACTGTTTTTT
>TRBD2|TRBJ2-3|NA|TRBV9
CASSVGEGGPLSTDTQYF
TGTGCCAGCAGCGTAGGGGAGGGAGGCCCTCTTAGCACAGATACGCAGTATTTT
>TRBD2|TRBJ2-1|NA|TRBV5-1
CASSLAGEVYNEQFF
TGCGCCAGCAGCCTAGCGGGAGAGGTCTACAATGAGCAGTTCTTC
>NA|TRBJ2-7|NA|TRBV7-2
CASSFRTSSEQYF
TGTGCCAGCAGCTTCCGGACATCCTCCGAGCAGTACTTC
>TRBD2|TRBJ2-1|NA|TRBV5-1
CASSTSGRENEQFF
TGCGCCAGCAGCACGAGCGGGAGAGAGAATGAGCAGTTCTTC
>TRBD1|TRBJ1-2|NA|TRBV27
CASSSGQANYGYTF
TGTGCCAGCAGCTCGGGACAGGCTAACTATGGCTACACCTTC
>NA|TRBJ2-3|once|TRBV5-1
CASSYVTGDTQYF
TGCGCCAGCAGCTACGTCACAGGGGATACGCAGTATTTT
>NA|TRBJ1-1|NA|TRBV7-9
CSSSSYVGGRGEVNTEAFF
TGTTCCAGCAGTTCTTACGTAGGGGGGCGGGGGGAGGTGAACACTGAAGCTTTCTTT
>NA|TRBJ2-7|NA|TRBV4-1
CASSQLSGYEQYF
TGCGCCAGCAGCCAACTTAGCGGCTACGAGCAGTACTTC
>NA|TRBJ1-2|NA|TRBV5-1
CASSPDSPGSYGYTF
TGCGCCAGCAGCCCGGACTCCCCCGGGAGCTATGGCTACACCTTC
>TRBD1|TRBJ1-3|NA|TRBV2
CASSGQDRSSGNTIYF
TGTGCCAGCAGTGGTCAGGACAGGTCCTCTGGAAACACCATATATTTT
>NA|TRBJ1-1|few|TRBV2
CASSDPTGYTEAFF
TGTGCCAGCAGTGATCCCACAGGTTACACTGAAGCTTTCTTT
>NA|TRBJ2-3|few|TRBV7-9
CASSTIADTSTDTQYF
TGTGCCAGCAGCACTATAGCGGATACTAGCACAGATACGCAGTATTTT
>NA|TRBJ2-3|NA|TRBV5-1
CASYRLASSTDTQYF
TGCGCCAGCTACCGTCTAGCGAGTAGCACAGATACGCAGTATTTT
>TRBD2|TRBJ2-3|NA|TRBV4-2
CASSQGTAAGGRTDTQYF
TGTGCCAGCAGCCAAGGAACGGCAGCGGGAGGCCGGACAGATACGCAGTATTTT
>NA|TRBJ2-1|few|TRBV4-2
CASSQSSGSLGYNEQFF
TGTGCCAGCAGCCAGTCCTCAGGGTCTCTTGGGTACAATGAGCAGTTCTTC
>TRBD1|TRBJ1-1|NA|TRBV6-5
CASSPDRRTEAFF
TGTGCCAGCAGCCCGGACAGGCGCACTGAAGCTTTCTTT
>NA|TRBJ1-3|NA|TRBV2
CASSISSGHINTIYF
TGTGCCAGCAGTATTAGCTCGGGACACATCAACACCATATATTTT
>NA|TRBJ2-1|few|TRBV6-5
CASSYSLGGNEQFF
TGTGCCAGCAGTTACTCGTTAGGGGGTAATGAGCAGTTCTTC
>NA|TRBJ1-5|NA|TRBV11-2
CASSLGPQGYSNQPQHF
TGTGCCAGCAGCTTAGGGCCCCAGGGGTATAGCAATCAGCCCCAGCATTTT
>NA|TRBJ1-2|few|TRBV5-1
CASSQARLANYGYTF
TGCGCCAGCAGCCAGGCTCGGTTAGCTAACTATGGCTACACCTTC
>NA|TRBJ1-1|NA|TRBV9
CASSVLDTSIETEAFF
TGTGCCAGCAGCGTTCTGGACACATCAATTGAGACTGAAGCTTTCTTT
>NA|TRBJ1-1|NA|TRBV7-9
CSSSLDQDMMNTEAFF
TGTTCCAGCAGCTTAGATCAGGACATGATGAACACTGAAGCTTTCTTT
>NA|TRBJ1-3|NA|TRBV9
CASSVPLRTIYF
TGTGCCAGCAGCGTTCCCCTTCGCACCATATATTTT
>NA|TRBJ2-5|once|TRBV7-9
CASRPGGETQYF
TGTGCCAGCAGACCCGGGGGAGAGACCCAGTACTTC
>TRBD1|TRBJ2-7|NA|TRBV7-3
CASTPGTGSYEQYF
TGTGCCAGCACCCCCGGGACAGGGTCCTACGAGCAGTACTTC
>NA|TRBJ1-3|NA|TRBV14
CASSQVRQGTIYF
TGTGCCAGCAGCCAAGTGCGCCAGGGCACCATATATTTT
>NA|TRBJ2-7|NA|TRBV11-2
CASSSSYEQYF
TGTGCCAGCAGCTCGTCCTACGAGCAGTACTTC
>TRBD1|TRBJ2-2|NA|TRBV19
CASGTGVQNTGELFF
TGTGCCAGTGGGACAGGGGTACAGAACACCGGGGAGCTGTTTTTT
>NA|TRBJ2-7|NA|TRBV10-3
CAIRGARRDGSYEQYF
TGTGCCATCAGGGGGGCCCGTAGGGACGGATCCTACGAGCAGTACTTC
>TRBD1|TRBJ1-1|NA|TRBV12-5
CASGLVLTGDTEAFF
TGTGCTAGTGGTTTGGTCCTTACAGGGGACACTGAAGCTTTCTTT
>TRBD1|TRBJ1-6|NA|TRBV6-6
CASRVDRGLDSPLHF
TGTGCCAGCAGGGTTGACAGGGGGCTGGATTCACCCCTCCACTTT
>NA|TRBJ1-1|once|TRBV18
CASSPNRTPGRTEAFF
TGTGCCAGCTCACCAAACAGGACGCCAGGGCGAACTGAAGCTTTCTTT
>NA|TRBJ2-5|NA|TRBV6-1
CASSEGPKETQYF
TGTGCCAGCAGTGAAGGGCCGAAAGAGACCCAGTACTTC
>TRBD1|TRBJ2-7|NA|TRBV7-3
CASSPYSGGWQYF
TGTGCCAGCAGCCCTTACTCAGGGGGCTGGCAGTACTTC
>NA|TRBJ2-7|NA|TRBV6-6
CASRSKGAGSYEQYF
TGTGCCAGCAGGTCTAAGGGAGCGGGCTCCTACGAGCAGTACTTC